Listed below are T cell receptor beta chains from one sample, sequenced in a study of Ad26.COV2.S vaccination and SARS-CoV-2 variants. Here immunoSEQ multiplex PCR was the method, and the copy in TCRdb shows in-frame clones only, minus some. The table includes about 390,000 clones, about 85% detected once. Source: peripheral blood, taken in a trial of Ad26.COV2.S vaccine versus placebo. These receptors all come from a person aged 18-65 years who received the Ad26.COV2.S COVID-19 vaccine or a placebo. Both conserved end residues are part of each CDR3. D genes are given only for firm matches. For some rows the clone size is stated as once, few or many, or as a class when expanded; others skip it.

TRBJ1-2 | TRBD1 | NA | TRBV27 | TGTGCCAGCAGTTTAGCCGGTGGACAGGGTTATGGCTACACCTTC | CASSLAGGQGYGYTF
TRBJ2-1 | NA | NA | TRBV5-4 | TGTGCCAGCAGCTTGGGACAGGGGATGAGGCTAGCGGGGAATGAGCAGTTCTTC | CASSLGQGMRLAGNEQFF
TRBJ2-6 | TRBD1 | NA | TRBV5-5 | TGTGCCAGCAGCTGGACAGGCGGGGCCAACGTCCTGACTTTC | CASSWTGGANVLTF
TRBJ1-6 | NA | few | TRBV9 | TGTGCCAGCAGCGTAGAGCCCGGACGGCTCAATTCACCCCTCCACTTT | CASSVEPGRLNSPLHF
TRBJ1-2 | NA | NA | TRBV30 | TGTGCCGGTTCCTTGGCAGGGCGCTATGGCTACACCTTC | CAGSLAGRYGYTF
TRBJ2-3 | NA | NA | TRBV3-1/TRBV3-2 | TGTGCCAGCAGCCCCCCAGGGGGGACAGATACGCAGTATTTT | CASSPPGGTDTQYF
TRBJ2-4 | NA | NA | TRBV29-1 | TGCAGCGTTGGTGAGGGTGGGGGAAACATTCAGTACTTC | CSVGEGGGNIQYF
TRBJ2-3 | TRBD2 | NA | TRBV3-1/TRBV3-2 | TGTGCCAGCAGCCTGACTAGCGGGGGGACAGATACGCAGTATTTT | CASSLTSGGTDTQYF
TRBJ2-5 | TRBD1 | NA | TRBV6-5 | TGTGCCAGCAGAACAGGGGGCGACCAGTACTTC | CASRTGGDQYF
TRBJ2-5 | NA | NA | TRBV29-1 | TGCAGCGTTGACAGGGGCTCCCGTGTGACCCAGTACTTC | CSVDRGSRVTQYF
TRBJ1-1 | NA | NA | TRBV28 | TGTGCCAGCACCGCGACAGTGAACACTGAAGCTTTCTTT | CASTATVNTEAFF
TRBJ2-3 | NA | NA | TRBV10-3 | TGTGCCATCAGTGAGCCGAGCGGTAGCACAGATACGCAGTATTTT | CAISEPSGSTDTQYF
TRBJ2-2 | NA | NA | TRBV30 | TGTGCCTGGAGTTCCGGCCAGGCAGGCACCGGGGAGCTGTTTTTT | CAWSSGQAGTGELFF
TRBJ1-6 | NA | NA | TRBV5-1 | TGCGCCAGCAGCTTGGGGGGACATTCACCCCTCCACTTT | CASSLGGHSPLHF
TRBJ2-2 | NA | NA | TRBV7-2 | TGTGCCAGCAGCCCCGAGCCGAGGGAGCTGTTTTTT | CASSPEPRELFF
TRBJ2-2 | TRBD2 | NA | TRBV10-2 | TGCGCCAGCAGGGGACTAGCGGGGGCTAGCGGGGAGCTGTTTTTT | CASRGLAGASGELFF
TRBJ2-3 | TRBD2 | once | TRBV11-2 | TGTGCCAGCAGCTGGACTAGCGGGGGGGTAGGGGTAGGAGATACGCAGTATTTT | CASSWTSGGVGVGDTQYF
TRBJ1-6 | TRBD1 | NA | TRBV10-3 | TGTGCCATCAGTGAGTCGGGACAGGGGATTTCACCCCTCCACTTT | CAISESGQGISPLHF
TRBJ1-1 | NA | NA | TRBV2 | TGTGCCAGCACGCGGCAGGGGTACACTGAAGCTTTCTTT | CASTRQGYTEAFF
TRBJ2-7 | NA | NA | TRBV11-2 | TGTGCCAGCAGCTTAGTATATTTCTACGAGCAGTACTTC | CASSLVYFYEQYF
TRBJ2-1 | NA | NA | TRBV6-6 | TGTGCCAGCAGTTACTCGAATGATGAGCAGTTCTTC | CASSYSNDEQFF
TRBJ1-1 | NA | NA | TRBV29-1 | TGCAGCGTTGATGACAGGCTTAACACTGAAGCTTTCTTT | CSVDDRLNTEAFF
TRBJ2-1 | TRBD2 | NA | TRBV7-2 | TGTGCCAGCAGCGTGAGTAGCGGGGGGGCCGGGAATGAGCAGTTCTTC | CASSVSSGGAGNEQFF
TRBJ2-2 | NA | NA | TRBV27 | TGTGCCAGCAGTCCATGGGTGGACAGGAACACCGGGGAGCTGTTTTTT | CASSPWVDRNTGELFF
TRBJ1-4 | NA | NA | TRBV2 | TGTGCCAGCAGTGACGGGGCCCAGGGGAATGAAAAACTGTTTTTT | CASSDGAQGNEKLFF
TRBJ2-3 | NA | NA | TRBV12-3/TRBV12-4 | TGTGCCAGCAGTTTTATCAGCACAGATACGCAGTATTTT | CASSFISTDTQYF
TRBJ1-5 | TRBD1 | NA | TRBV19 | TGTGCCAGTAGGACACCCAGGGGGGTTAGCAATCAGCCCCAGCATTTT | CASRTPRGVSNQPQHF
TRBJ1-2 | TRBD1 | few | TRBV6-4 | TGTGCCAGCAGAGAGGGACAGGGGGCTGTCCCCTTC | CASREGQGAVPF
TRBJ2-7 | NA | NA | TRBV6-5 | TGTGCCAGCAGACCAGGCGGACAGAACTCCTACGAGCAGTACTTC | CASRPGGQNSYEQYF
TRBJ2-7 | TRBD1 | NA | TRBV7-9 | TGTGCCAGCAGCTTAGGTGTTCGGGACAGGGGACACGAGCAGTACTTC | CASSLGVRDRGHEQYF